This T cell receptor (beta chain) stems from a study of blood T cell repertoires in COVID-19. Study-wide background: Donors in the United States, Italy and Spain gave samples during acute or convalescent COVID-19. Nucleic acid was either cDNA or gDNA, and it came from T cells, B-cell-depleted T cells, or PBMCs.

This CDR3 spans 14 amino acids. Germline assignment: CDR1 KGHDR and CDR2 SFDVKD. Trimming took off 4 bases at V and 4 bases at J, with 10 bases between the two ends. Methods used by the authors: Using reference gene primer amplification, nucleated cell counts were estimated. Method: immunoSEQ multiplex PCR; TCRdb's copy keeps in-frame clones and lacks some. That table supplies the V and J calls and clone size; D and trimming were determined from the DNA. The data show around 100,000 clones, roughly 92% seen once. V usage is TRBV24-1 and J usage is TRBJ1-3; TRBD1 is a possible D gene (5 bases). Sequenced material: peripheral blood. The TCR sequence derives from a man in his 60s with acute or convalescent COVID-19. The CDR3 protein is CATSDQTAGNTIYF. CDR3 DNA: TGTGCCACCAGTGACCAGACAGCAGGAAACACCATATATTTT.